This T cell receptor (beta chain) is drawn from a study of cytomegalovirus exposure and HLA in healthy donors. Study-level points and caveats: Highly shared variants forming one cluster were likely a sequencing artifact. CMV serostatus was the sole immune exposure information available.

Germline CDR1 reads SNHLY; CDR2 reads FYNNEI. The CDR3 totals 13 residues. V gave up 4 bases and J gave up 11 bases, with 15 bases separating them. With regard to this clone: The target antigen is unknown.

PCR involved 60 Vbeta and 13 Jbeta primers. TCRdb keeps only in-frame clones here, not all; method: immunoSEQ multiplex PCR. In the table there are tens of thousands of clones, roughly 67% of which are singletons. Input material: PBMCs. This rearrangement joins TRBV2 to TRBJ2-1; D possibly corresponds to TRBD2 (6 bases). The sequence came from a man aged 50 or older in good health and CMV-seronegative. CDR3 protein: CASSVGGVSKQFF. CDR3 sequence (DNA): TGTGCCAGCAGTGTGGGGGGTGTTTCCAAGCAGTTCTTC.